The 9 T cell receptor beta chains in this list originate from one sample, sequenced in a study of OX40 agonist ivuxolimab in advanced cancers. Using immunoSEQ multiplex PCR, the repertoire was profiled, and TCRdb retains in-frame clones only, with some absent. The sample includes tens of thousands of clones, roughly 90% of them seen just once. Source: CD4+ or CD8+ T cells sorted from blood, taken in a trial of the OX40 agonist ivuxolimab. The receptors derive from an adult with an advanced solid tumor such as melanoma, head and neck, liver or kidney cancer.

The gene calls are TRBV6-5 and TRBJ2-3; possibly TRBD2 for D (6 bases). The germline V and J ends were trimmed by 6 bases and 0 bases, with 13 bases remaining between them. Germline CDR1 MNHEY, CDR2 SVGAGI. The CDR3 spans 15 residues. CDR3 protein: CASSLLAFSTDTQYF. CDR3 nucleotides: TGTGCCAGCAGCCTTCTAGCGTTTAGCACAGATACGCAGTATTTT.

This clone has only a few counts. The chain combines TRBV6-1 with TRBJ2-2; D is unresolved. From germline, CDR1 is MNHNS and CDR2 SASEGT. Between the trimmed V and J ends, which lost 1 base and 8 bases, there was a span of 14 bases. CDR3 length: 15 residues. CDR3 residues: CASSEVPRPLGELFF. In DNA, the CDR3 is TGTGCCAGCAGTGAAGTGCCTCGCCCACTTGGGGAGCTGTTTTTT.

The chain carries TRBV19 and TRBJ1-5, with D unclear. Germline CDR1 and CDR2: LNHDA and SQIVND (reference sequence). V gave up 5 bases and J gave up 2 bases, with 16 bases separating them. This CDR3 is 16 amino acids long. This CDR3 is CASSQAGSVGNQPQHF. For the CDR3, the DNA is TGTGCCAGTAGTCAGGCAGGTAGTGTTGGCAATCAGCCCCAGCATTTT.

The V gene is TRBV28, the J gene TRBJ2-7; 10 bases map to TRBD1. V shed 1 base and J 3 bases; nucleotides not matched to a gene: 3. This CDR3 is 15 amino acids long. CDR1 MDHEN and CDR2 SYDVKM come from the germline V gene. The CDR3, as DNA: TGTGCCAGCAGTTTATTGGGGACAGGGGACTACGAGCAGTACTTC. Translating gives CASSLLGTGDYEQYF. Combining the CDR3 with reference TRBV28 and TRBJ2-7 gives the whole variable domain DVKVTQSSRYLVKRTGEKVFLECVQDMDHENMFWYRQDPGLGLRLIYFSYDVKMKEKGDIPEGYSVSREKKERFSLILESASTNQTSMYLCASSLLGTGDYEQYFGPGTRLTVT.

J is TRBJ2-1 and V is TRBV7-3; the D gene could be TRBD1 or TRBD2 (5 bases each). Between the trimmed V and J ends, which lost 5 bases and 8 bases, there was a span of 16 bases. Germline CDR1 SGHTA, CDR2 FQGTGA. This CDR3 is built from 14 residues. The CDR3 DNA follows: TGTGCCAGCAGCCCCGGGGCCCTGAGGGATGAGCAGTTCTTC. Encoded protein: CASSPGALRDEQFF.

The CDR3 is CASTGEPGNTIYF. The CDR3 nucleotides read TGTGCCAGCACGGGGGAACCTGGAAACACCATATATTTT. The chain has TRBV27 and TRBJ1-3; maybe TRBD1 (5 bases). This CDR3 comprises 13 residues. Trimming removed 7 bases at V and 2 bases at J, with 9 bases between. Germline V gene data show CDR1 as MNHEY and CDR2 as SMNVEV (reference sequence).

This rearrangement joins TRBV6-1 to TRBJ2-7, with a possible D match to TRBD1 (6 bases). Germline CDR1 is MNHNS and CDR2 is SASEGT. The CDR3 contains 15 residues. V lost 8 bases, J lost 2 bases, and 19 bases lay in between. CDR3 DNA: TGTGCCAGCTCTTACGGGACACTCTCCCCCTACGAGCAGTACTTC. This translates into CASSYGTLSPYEQYF.

This clone has only one observation. The chain carries TRBV2 and TRBJ1-1; TRBD1 aligns across 8 bases. Germline-derived CDR1 and CDR2 are SNHLY and FYNNEI. This CDR3 contains 14 residues. Germline trimming cut 9 bases from V and 3 bases from J; bases unmatched to any gene: 9. CDR3 residues: CARMDRDEDTEAFF. For the CDR3, the DNA is TGTGCCAGGATGGACAGGGATGAGGACACTGAAGCTTTCTTT.

V is TRBV11-3 and J is TRBJ1-2, with D possibly being TRBD1 (6 bases). This CDR3 region has 13 residues. Germline assignment: CDR1 SGHNT and CDR2 YENEEA. V dropped 1 base and J dropped 7 bases, with 10 bases sitting between them. DNA for the CDR3: TGTGCCAGCAGCTTAGCGGGGGCTTCTGGCTACACCTTC. The encoded protein is CASSLAGASGYTF.